Presented here are 24 T cell receptor beta chains from one specimen sequenced in a study of blood T cell repertoires in COVID-19. TCRdb's table, derived via immunoSEQ multiplex PCR, lists solely in-frame clones and lacks some. The sample shows some 150,000 clones, 80% to 90% of them seen only once. Sequencing was performed on peripheral blood. These receptors came from a human donor with acute or convalescent COVID-19. The donor label of this sample is uncertain.

J is TRBJ1-3 and V is TRBV4-1; no definite D call. There are 15 residues in the CDR3. V lost 3 bases, J lost 1 base, and 10 bases lay in between. Germline CDR1 is MGHRA and CDR2 is YSYEKL. The CDR3 DNA reads as TGCGCCAGCAGCCAGCACGCCAGTTCTGGAAACACCATATATTTT. It translates to CASSQHASSGNTIYF.

This rearrangement joins TRBV3-1 (or the pseudogene TRBV3-2) to TRBJ2-5; TRBD1 agrees at 11 bases. Germline CDR1 LGHDT, CDR2 YNNKEL (reference sequence). This CDR3 is built from 18 residues. The V segment lost 1 base and the J segment 9 bases; nucleotides outside the gene matches: 16. This CDR3 is CASSQAILRTGGRGAQYF. Written as DNA, the CDR3 is TGTGCCAGCAGCCAAGCGATTCTTCGGACAGGGGGCCGGGGGGCCCAGTACTTC.

The chain recombines TRBV6-1 with TRBJ2-7; D is possibly TRBD1 (5 bases). The CDR3 runs 17 residues. Looked up from germline, CDR1 is MNHNS and CDR2 is SASEGT. The V and J ends lost 0 bases and 0 bases respectively, with 15 bases between them. The CDR3 reads CASSEAELDTFSYEQYF. CDR3 bases: TGTGCCAGCAGTGAAGCAGAACTGGACACCTTCTCCTACGAGCAGTACTTC.

V gene TRBV4-2 combines with J gene TRBJ1-1; TRBD1 might be the D (6 bases). V lost 4 bases to trimming and J lost 4 bases, with 16 bases between them. The CDR3 is 15 amino acids. CDR1 and CDR2 from the germline V gene are LGHNA and YNFKEQ. The CDR3 coding sequence is TGTGCCAGCAGCCCCCAGGGGAAAAGAGGCACTGAAGCTTTCTTT. Translated: CASSPQGKRGTEAFF.

This chain joins TRBV6-5 and TRBJ2-7; TRBD1 aligns across 7 bases. Germline V gene lookup returns CDR1 MNHEY and CDR2 SVGAGI. The CDR3 has 14 residues. Trimming took 5 bases from V and 4 from J; bases not matched to a gene: 8. The CDR3 DNA sequence: TGTGCCAGCAGTACCCGACAGGGAAGGTACGAGCAGTACTTC. Protein sequence: CASSTRQGRYEQYF.

The chain recombines TRBV27 with TRBJ2-3; TRBD2 might be the D (6 bases). CDR3 length: 14 amino acids. V was shortened by 5 bases and J by 5 bases, with 14 bases between the two germline ends. Germline values: CDR1 MNHEY, CDR2 SMNVEV (reference sequence). The DNA of the CDR3 is TGTGCCAGCAGTCCCCAGAGGGGAGGAGATACGCAGTATTTT. Amino acid sequence: CASSPQRGGDTQYF.

The rearrangement joins TRBV27 to TRBJ2-7; 8 positions agree with TRBD2. CDR3 length: 14 residues. Germline CDR1 and CDR2: MNHEY and SMNVEV (reference sequence). After removal of 6 bases from V and 6 bases from J, the junction contained 10 bases not matched to a gene. CDR3 coding DNA: TGTGCCAGCAGAACTTTTAAGGCGGGGGGCGAGCAGTACGTC. Translating gives CASRTFKAGGEQYV.

This clone turned up a few times. This chain uses TRBV7-9 with TRBJ2-2; 10 bases map to TRBD1. Germline V lookup: CDR1 SEHNR, CDR2 FQNEAQ (reference sequence). The CDR3 covers 14 residues. Trimming at V came to 5 bases and at J to 4 bases, leaving 1 base not matched to a gene. The DNA of the CDR3 is TGTGCCAGCAGCAGGGACAGGGGCACCGGGGAGCTGTTTTTT. Its protein is CASSRDRGTGELFF.

The CDR3 protein is CASSASGFRAFF. CDR3 DNA: TGTGCCAGCAGCGCTAGTGGGTTCCGAGCTTTCTTT. The chain has TRBV14 and TRBJ1-1; D not resolved. The CDR3 length is 12 residues. Between the trimmed V and J ends, which lost 5 bases and 10 bases, there was a span of 14 bases. Germline V CDR1 and CDR2: SGHDN, FVKESK.

V gene TRBV19 combines with J gene TRBJ1-5, with 10 positions matching TRBD1. Per the germline V gene, CDR1 is LNHDA and CDR2 is SQIVND (reference sequence). The CDR3 is 15 amino acids. Trimming cost V 3 bases and J 6 bases; bases outside gene matches: 5. The CDR3: CASSMGQGRIQPQHF. CDR3 sequence (DNA): TGTGCCAGTAGTATGGGACAGGGGAGGATTCAGCCCCAGCATTTT.

This sequence joins TRBV11-1 and TRBJ2-3, with 7 bases lining up with TRBD2. Germline CDR1 is SGHAT and CDR2 is FQDESV (reference sequence). Trimming cost V 3 bases and J 4 bases; bases outside gene matches: 4. This CDR3 contains 14 residues. The CDR3 coding sequence is TGTGCCAGCAGCTTGCGGGGGTTGGCAGATACGCAGTATTTT. Translating gives CASSLRGLADTQYF.

V is TRBV13 and J is TRBJ1-2; the D gene is possibly TRBD1 (5 bases). Germline V gene data show CDR1 as PRHDT and CDR2 as FYEKMQ (reference sequence). Between the trimmed V and J ends, which lost 0 bases and 4 bases, there was a span of 12 bases. The CDR3 is made up of 15 amino acids. In DNA form, the CDR3 reads TGTGCCAGCAGCTTAGGCGGGGGTATTGCCTATGGCTACACCTTC. This encodes CASSLGGGIAYGYTF.

In regard to this clone: Other DNA sequences in this specimen translate into the identical CDR3. V is TRBV5-1 and J is TRBJ1-2; D gene uncertain. Per the germline V gene, CDR1 is SGHRS and CDR2 is YFSETQ. The CDR3 is 13 amino acids. V lost 4 bases, J lost 0 bases, and 7 bases lay in between. CDR3 sequence: CASSQGANYGYTF. The DNA of the CDR3 is TGCGCCAGCAGCCAAGGAGCTAACTATGGCTACACCTTC.

The J gene is TRBJ2-7, the V gene TRBV14; no definite D call. CDR3 length equals 13 residues. The V end was cut by 1 base, the J end by 4 bases, with 8 bases between. Germline assignment: CDR1 SGHDN and CDR2 FVKESK. The CDR3 nucleotides read TGTGCCAGCAGCCAAGCCGCAGGTTACGAGCAGTACTTC. It is translated as CASSQAAGYEQYF.

The chain has TRBV7-9 and TRBJ1-4; D unclear. The CDR3 extends over 15 amino acids. Trimming removed 1 base at V and 2 bases at J, with 8 bases between. Germline CDR1 is SEHNR and CDR2 is FQNEAQ (reference sequence). Here the CDR3 reads CASSLETGTNEKLFF. The CDR3 nucleotides are TGTGCCAGCAGCTTAGAGACGGGTACTAATGAAAAACTGTTTTTT.

The V gene is TRBV30, the J gene TRBJ1-2; D is unresolved. Germline V gene lookup returns CDR1 GTSNPN and CDR2 SVGIG (reference sequence). This CDR3 has 14 amino acids. Trimming cost V 4 bases and J 8 bases, with 20 bases left between them. This CDR3 is CAWTSPGLREGYTF. The CDR3 coding sequence is TGTGCCTGGACCTCGCCTGGACTTCGAGAAGGCTACACCTTC.

As concerns this clone: Other DNA sequences of this sample code for an identical CDR3. The J gene is TRBJ2-2, the V gene TRBV5-1, with 7 bases aligning to TRBD1. The ends lost 1 base at V and 0 bases at J; junction bases unmatched: 0. Germline loops: CDR1 SGHRS, CDR2 YFSETQ. CDR3 size: 15 residues. The CDR3 sequence: CASSLQGANTGELFF. DNA of the CDR3: TGCGCCAGCAGCTTGCAGGGGGCGAACACCGGGGAGCTGTTTTTT.

This clone was seen just once. This sequence joins TRBV24-1 and TRBJ1-2, with D possibly being TRBD1 (6 bases). V lost 4 bases to trimming and J lost 8 bases, with 10 bases between them. CDR1 and CDR2 (germline): KGHDR, SFDVKD. The CDR3 is made up of 12 amino acids. The CDR3 DNA reads as TGTGCCACCAGTGAGACAGGAGAAGGCTACACCTTC. Translating it yields CATSETGEGYTF.

Only a few counts were recorded for this clone. The chain couples TRBV6-1 to TRBJ2-1; 11 bases line up with TRBD2. V lost 1 base and J lost 7; bases outside the gene matches: 0. Germline CDR1 and CDR2: MNHNS and SASEGT. The CDR3 consists of 14 residues. CDR3 sequence (DNA): TGTGCCAGCAGTGAAGTAGCGGGGGGGAATGAGCAGTTCTTC. It translates to CASSEVAGGNEQFF.

This clone was seen only a few times. The chain carries TRBV19 and TRBJ2-3; 8 bases are a match to TRBD2. Germline CDR1 is LNHDA and CDR2 is SQIVND (reference sequence). Losses at the gene ends were 5 bases for V and 4 bases for J; bases not matched to a gene: 11. The CDR3 runs 16 residues. As DNA, the CDR3 is TGTGCCAGTAGTGAACCGGGACTAGTTTTAGCAGATACGCAGTATTTT. Encoded protein: CASSEPGLVLADTQYF.

V is TRBV19 and J is TRBJ1-2; D remains ambiguous. Per germline, CDR1 LNHDA and CDR2 SQIVND (reference sequence). The V gene lost 1 base and the J gene lost 2 bases, with 11 bases spanning the gap. The CDR3 runs to 15 residues. The CDR3, as DNA: TGTGCCAGTAGTATAGGCGCTCCCCGGAACTATGGCTACACCTTC. This gives the protein CASSIGAPRNYGYTF.

This clone has a single count. The genes are TRBV9 and TRBJ1-3; tentative D call: TRBD1 (6 bases). The ends were cut back, 4 bases at V and 2 bases at J, with 16 bases in the middle. This CDR3 is 16 amino acids long. Germline V gives CDR1 SGDLS, CDR2 YYNGEE. The CDR3 loop reads CASSIQQGQTGNTIYF. The CDR3 bases are TGTGCCAGCAGCATTCAACAGGGCCAAACTGGAAACACCATATATTTT.

This chain connects TRBV20-1 to TRBJ2-5, with D hard to call. Looked up from germline, CDR1 is DFQATT and CDR2 is SNEGSKA (reference sequence). V lost 3 bases to trimming and J lost 3 bases, with 11 bases between them. There are 13 residues in the CDR3. The CDR3 bases are TGCAGTGCTAGTCGGCCCCTAGAAGAGACCCAGTACTTC. Amino acids: CSASRPLEETQYF.

This chain uses TRBV10-1 with TRBJ1-1; no definite D call. The V end was cut by 4 bases, the J end by 1 base, with 10 bases between. The CDR3 loop spans 14 amino acids. Germline lookup yields CDR1 WNHNN and CDR2 SYGVQD (reference sequence). The DNA for the CDR3 is TGCGCCAGCAGTGGGACGGGAAGGAACACTGAAGCTTTCTTT. Protein: CASSGTGRNTEAFF.